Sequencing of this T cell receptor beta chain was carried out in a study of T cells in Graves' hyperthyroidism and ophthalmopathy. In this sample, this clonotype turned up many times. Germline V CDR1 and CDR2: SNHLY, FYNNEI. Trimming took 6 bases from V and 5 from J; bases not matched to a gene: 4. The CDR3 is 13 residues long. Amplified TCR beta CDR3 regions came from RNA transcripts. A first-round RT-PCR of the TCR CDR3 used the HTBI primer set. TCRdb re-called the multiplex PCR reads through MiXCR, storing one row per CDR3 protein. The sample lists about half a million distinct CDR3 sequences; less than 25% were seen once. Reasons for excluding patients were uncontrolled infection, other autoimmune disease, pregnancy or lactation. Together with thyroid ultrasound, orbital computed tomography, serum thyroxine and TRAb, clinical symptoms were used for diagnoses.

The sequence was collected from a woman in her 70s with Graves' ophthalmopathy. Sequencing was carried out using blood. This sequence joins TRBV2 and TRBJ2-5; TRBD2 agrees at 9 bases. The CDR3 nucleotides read TGTGCCAGCAGGGGGACTAGCATGGAGACCCAGTACTTC. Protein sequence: CASRGTSMETQYF.